The TCR beta chain described here comes from a study of shared clonotypes between healthy human individuals. The ends lost 6 bases at V and 3 bases at J; junction bases unmatched: 12. CDR1 is MNHEY, CDR2 SMNVEV, per germline (reference sequence). The CDR3 is 16 residues long. Data came from immunoSEQ multiplex PCR; TCRdb stores just in-frame clones and leaves some out. The sample carries about 2.4 million clones, 93% recorded once. The sequence derives from a man aged 18 to 30 in good health. Some clones in this sample may be carry-over from other donors' samples. The V gene is TRBV27, the J gene TRBJ2-7; TRBD1 aligns across 9 bases. The sample comprised naive CD4+ T cells from PBMCs. Subset given: CD45RA+ positively selected. CDR3 in amino acids: CASSNLPGQGIYEQYF. CDR3 bases: TGTGCCAGCAGCAACCTTCCGGGACAGGGAATCTACGAGCAGTACTTC.